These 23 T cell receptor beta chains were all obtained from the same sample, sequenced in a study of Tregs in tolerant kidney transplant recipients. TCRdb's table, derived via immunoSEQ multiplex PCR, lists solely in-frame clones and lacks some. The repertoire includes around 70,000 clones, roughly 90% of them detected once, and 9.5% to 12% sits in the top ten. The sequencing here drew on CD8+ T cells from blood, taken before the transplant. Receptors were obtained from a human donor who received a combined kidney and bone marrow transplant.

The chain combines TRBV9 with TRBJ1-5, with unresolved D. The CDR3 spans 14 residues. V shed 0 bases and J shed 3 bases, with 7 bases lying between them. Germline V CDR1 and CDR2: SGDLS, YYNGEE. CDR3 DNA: TGTGCCAGCAGCGTAGGCGGCTACAATCAGCCCCAGCATTTT. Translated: CASSVGGYNQPQHF.

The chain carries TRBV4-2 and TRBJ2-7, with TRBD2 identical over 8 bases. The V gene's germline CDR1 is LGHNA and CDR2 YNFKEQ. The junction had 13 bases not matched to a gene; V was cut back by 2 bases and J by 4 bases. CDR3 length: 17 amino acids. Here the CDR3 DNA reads TGTGCCAGCAGCCAAACGATACCCCGGACTAGCTTATACGAGCAGTACTTC. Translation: CASSQTIPRTSLYEQYF.

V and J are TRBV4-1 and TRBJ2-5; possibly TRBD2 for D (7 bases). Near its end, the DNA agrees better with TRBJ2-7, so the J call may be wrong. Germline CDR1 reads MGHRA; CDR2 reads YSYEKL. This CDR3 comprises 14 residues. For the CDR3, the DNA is TGCGCCAGCAGCCAAGTCGGGGGGCGCTACGAGCAGTACTTC. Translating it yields CASSQVGGRYEQYF.

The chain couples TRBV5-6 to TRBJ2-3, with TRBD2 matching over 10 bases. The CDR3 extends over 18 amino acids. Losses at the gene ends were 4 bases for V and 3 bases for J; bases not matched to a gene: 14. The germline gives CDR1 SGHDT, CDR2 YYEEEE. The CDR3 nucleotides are TGTGCCAGCAGCCAAATAACCACGGCTAGCGGGGGAACAGATACGCAGTATTTT. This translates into CASSQITTASGGTDTQYF.

The CDR3 reads CASSYFQGNYEQYF. Written as DNA, the CDR3 is TGTGCCAGCAGTTACTTTCAGGGAAACTACGAGCAGTACTTC. The V call is TRBV6-5, the J call TRBJ2-7; tentatively, D is TRBD1 (5 bases). V gave up 1 base and J gave up 3 bases, with 10 bases separating them. The germline CDR1 and CDR2 sequences are MNHEY and SVGAGI. The CDR3 has 14 residues.

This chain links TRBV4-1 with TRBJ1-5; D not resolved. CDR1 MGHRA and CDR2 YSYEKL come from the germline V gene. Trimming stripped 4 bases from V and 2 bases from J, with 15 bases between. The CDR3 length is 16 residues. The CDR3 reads CASSRGISAGNQPQHF. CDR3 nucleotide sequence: TGCGCCAGCAGCCGCGGAATATCGGCGGGCAATCAGCCCCAGCATTTT.

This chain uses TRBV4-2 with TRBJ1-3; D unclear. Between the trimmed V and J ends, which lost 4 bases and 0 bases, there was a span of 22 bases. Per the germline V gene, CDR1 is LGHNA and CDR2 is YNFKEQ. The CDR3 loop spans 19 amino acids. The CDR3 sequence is CASSPPTGILGNSGNTIYF. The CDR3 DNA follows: TGTGCCAGCAGCCCCCCCACCGGGATTTTGGGGAACTCTGGAAACACCATATATTTT.

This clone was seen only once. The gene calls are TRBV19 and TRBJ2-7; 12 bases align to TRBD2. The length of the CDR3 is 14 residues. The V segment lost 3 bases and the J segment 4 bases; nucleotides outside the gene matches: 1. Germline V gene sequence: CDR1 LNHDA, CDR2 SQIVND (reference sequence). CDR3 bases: TGTGCCAGTAGTATGACTAGCGGGAGTTACGAGCAGTACTTC. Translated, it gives CASSMTSGSYEQYF.

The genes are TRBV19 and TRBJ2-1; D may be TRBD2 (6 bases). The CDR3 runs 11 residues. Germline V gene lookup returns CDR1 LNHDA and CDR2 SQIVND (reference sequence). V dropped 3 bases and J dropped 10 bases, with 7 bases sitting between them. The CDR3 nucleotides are TGTGCCAGTAGTATCGGGGGAGAGCAGTTCTTC. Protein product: CASSIGGEQFF. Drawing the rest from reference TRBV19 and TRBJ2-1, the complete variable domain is DGGITQSPKYLFRKEGQNVTLSCEQNLNHDAMYWYRQDPGQGLRLIYYSQIVNDFQKGDIAEGYSVSREKKESFPLTVTSAQKNPTAFYLCASSIGGEQFFGPGTRLTVL.

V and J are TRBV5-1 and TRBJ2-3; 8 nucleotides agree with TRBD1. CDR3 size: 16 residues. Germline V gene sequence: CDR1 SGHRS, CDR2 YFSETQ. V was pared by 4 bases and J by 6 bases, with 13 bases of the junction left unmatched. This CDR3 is CASSEDRAAHSDTQYF. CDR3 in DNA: TGCGCCAGCAGCGAGGACAGGGCGGCCCACTCTGATACGCAGTATTTT.

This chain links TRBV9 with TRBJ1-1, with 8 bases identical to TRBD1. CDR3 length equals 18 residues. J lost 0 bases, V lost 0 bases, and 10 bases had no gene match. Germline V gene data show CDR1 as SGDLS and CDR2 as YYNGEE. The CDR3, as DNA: TGTGCCAGCAGCGTAGGATCTAGCCCAGGGGGCCTGAACACTGAAGCTTTCTTT. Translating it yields CASSVGSSPGGLNTEAFF.

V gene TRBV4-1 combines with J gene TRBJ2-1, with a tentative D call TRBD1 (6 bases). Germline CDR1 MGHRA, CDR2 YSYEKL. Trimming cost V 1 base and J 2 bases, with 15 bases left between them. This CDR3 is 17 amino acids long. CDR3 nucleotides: TGCGCCAGCAGCCAAGGATTAGGGGGTTCCCCCTACAATGAGCAGTTCTTC. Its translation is CASSQGLGGSPYNEQFF.

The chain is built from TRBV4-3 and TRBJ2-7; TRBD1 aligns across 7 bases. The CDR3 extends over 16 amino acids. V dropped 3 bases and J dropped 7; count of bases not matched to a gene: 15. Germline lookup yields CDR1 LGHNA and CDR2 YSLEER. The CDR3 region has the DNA TGCGCCAGCAGCCACCCCGCTCGGGACAGACATTCAGAGCAGTACTTC. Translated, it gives CASSHPARDRHSEQYF.

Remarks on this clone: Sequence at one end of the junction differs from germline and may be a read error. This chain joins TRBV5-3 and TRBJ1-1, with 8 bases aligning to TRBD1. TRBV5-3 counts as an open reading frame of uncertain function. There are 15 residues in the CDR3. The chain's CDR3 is CASSLRPIGQGEAFF. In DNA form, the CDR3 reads TGTGCCAGCAGCTTGAGACCTATAGGACAGGGTGAAGCTTTCTTT.

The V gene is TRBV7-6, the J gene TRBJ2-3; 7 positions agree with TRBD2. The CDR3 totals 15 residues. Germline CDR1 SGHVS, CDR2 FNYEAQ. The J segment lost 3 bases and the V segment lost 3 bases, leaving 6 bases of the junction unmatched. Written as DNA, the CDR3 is TGTGCCAGCAGCTTCAGCGGGATGATGACAGATACGCAGTATTTT. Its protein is CASSFSGMMTDTQYF.

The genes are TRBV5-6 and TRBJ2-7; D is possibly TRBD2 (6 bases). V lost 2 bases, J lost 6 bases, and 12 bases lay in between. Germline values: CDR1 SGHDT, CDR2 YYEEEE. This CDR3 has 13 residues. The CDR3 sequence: CASSFGGRTEQYF. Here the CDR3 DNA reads TGTGCCAGCAGCTTCGGGGGACGGACCGAGCAGTACTTC.

In DNA, the CDR3 is TGCGCCAGCAGCCAGGACGGAGGGGAGGGTTCCTACAATGAGCAGTTCTTC. It yields the protein CASSQDGGEGSYNEQFF. J is TRBJ2-1 and V is TRBV4-1, with TRBD2 matching over 7 bases. This CDR3 comprises 17 residues. V trimming: 3 bases; J trimming: 1 base; junction bases outside the gene matches: 9. Germline CDR1 reads MGHRA; CDR2 reads YSYEKL.

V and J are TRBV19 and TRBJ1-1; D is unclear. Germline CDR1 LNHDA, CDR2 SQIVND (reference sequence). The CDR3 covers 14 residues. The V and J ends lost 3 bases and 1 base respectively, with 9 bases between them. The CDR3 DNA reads TGTGCCAGTAGTATGTCCGGCGGGAACACTGAAGCTTTCTTT. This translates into CASSMSGGNTEAFF.

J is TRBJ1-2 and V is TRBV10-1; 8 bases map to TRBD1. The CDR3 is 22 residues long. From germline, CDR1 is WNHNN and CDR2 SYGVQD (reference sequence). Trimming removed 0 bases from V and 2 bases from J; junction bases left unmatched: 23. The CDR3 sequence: CASSESLESMVAGGNSNYGYTF. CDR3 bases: TGCGCCAGCAGTGAGTCTTTGGAGAGTATGGTGGCAGGGGGCAACTCGAACTATGGCTACACCTTC.

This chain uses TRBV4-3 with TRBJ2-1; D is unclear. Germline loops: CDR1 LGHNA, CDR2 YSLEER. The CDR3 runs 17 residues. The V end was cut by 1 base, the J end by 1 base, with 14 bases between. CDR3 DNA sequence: TGCGCCAGCAGCCAAGCCGGGTTGGCATTTTCCTACAATGAGCAGTTCTTC. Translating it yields CASSQAGLAFSYNEQFF.

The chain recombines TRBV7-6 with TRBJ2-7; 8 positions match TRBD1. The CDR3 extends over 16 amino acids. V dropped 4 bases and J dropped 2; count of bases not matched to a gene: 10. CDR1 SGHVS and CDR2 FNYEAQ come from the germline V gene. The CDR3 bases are TGTGCCAGCAGCTCCAAGGACAGGGCTCCACCCTACGAGCAGTACTTC. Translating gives CASSSKDRAPPYEQYF. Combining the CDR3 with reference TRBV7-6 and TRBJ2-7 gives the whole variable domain GAGVSQSPRYKVTKRGQDVALRCDPISGHVSLYWYRQALGQGPEFLTYFNYEAQQDKSGLPNDRFSAERPEGSISTLTIQRTEQRDSAMYRCASSSKDRAPPYEQYFGPGTRLTVT.

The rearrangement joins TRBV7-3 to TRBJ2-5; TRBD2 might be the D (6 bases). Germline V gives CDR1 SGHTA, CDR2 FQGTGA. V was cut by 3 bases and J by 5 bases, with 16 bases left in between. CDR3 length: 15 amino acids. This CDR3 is CASSFPQDYRETQYF. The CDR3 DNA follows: TGTGCCAGCAGCTTTCCACAGGACTATCGGGAGACCCAGTACTTC.

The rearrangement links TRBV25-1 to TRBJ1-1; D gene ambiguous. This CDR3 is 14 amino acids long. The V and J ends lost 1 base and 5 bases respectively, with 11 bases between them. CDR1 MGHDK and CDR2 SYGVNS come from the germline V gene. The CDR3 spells CASSELHSITEAFF. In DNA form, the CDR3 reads TGTGCCAGCAGTGAATTGCACAGCATTACTGAAGCTTTCTTT.